This T cell receptor beta chain was sequenced in a study of blood T cells in healthy people across ages (dated by TCRdb to the mid-2010s). Some background on the complete study: In model experiments, roughly one uniquely barcoded TCR beta cDNA molecule per two T cells was captured by template switching. To track age-related changes in TCR beta repertoire diversity, the study relied on deep sequencing normalized with unique cDNA molecular identifiers. The donors were split into four age groups: young (average around 15 years), middle-aged (roughly 42), aged (62) and long-lived (more than 80). To avoid experimental bias, donors of different ages were randomly spread across the sequencing lanes. Using the same blood draw, the study looked at two additional independent replicas of 1 million unique cDNA reads for two donors, one aged 18 to 30 and the other aged 80 or older.

The germline V and J ends show losses of 6 bases and 6 bases respectively, and no gene match explains 8 bases of the junction. CDR1 is given as MNHEY and CDR2 as SVGEGT, both from the germline V gene. The CDR3 measures 14 amino acids from cysteine to phenylalanine. The CDR3 DNA has 42 bases and is translated from base 1. Library preparation used 5' RACE. Sequencing took place on an Illumina HiSeq 2500. A second PCR of roughly 6 to 11 cycles was run with a J-beta primer mix and a sample-barcoded 5' primer. Each TCR beta cDNA molecule received a unique molecular identifier from a template-switch 5' adaptor carrying 12 random nucleotides. At least 2.5 million CDR3-containing paired-end reads were obtained from each sample. First-strand cDNA synthesis was performed from all RNA using the Mint cDNA synthesis kit, with priming by a TRBC-specific oligonucleotide. Following uracil-DNA glycosylase treatment, a first 18-cycle PCR with universal primers M1SS and BC2_uni_R was performed on all cDNA. Per the source publication's procedure: Normalization of each sample was performed by random selection of 1 million high-quality reads, each carrying a distinct molecular identifier. Reads sharing molecular identifiers were discarded rather than binned into consensus sequences. MiTCR, set to a Q25 quality threshold and the strictest error-elimination algorithm, was used for CDR3 identification, clonotype clustering and error correction. A nonparametric unseen species model with Euler transformation was used to estimate a lower bound on total TCR beta diversity. TCRdb cleaned the public reads at Q25 with fastp, built clones with MiXCR and kept in-frame beta chains. Each CDR3 protein appears once, grouped with its most common genes and DNA. TCRdb's processing, not the authors', yielded these V and J calls. Counted in this sample were 750,000 to 950,000 distinct CDR3 sequences; approximately 53% of them appeared once. The ten largest account for roughly 40% of the sample.

Donors were a few dozen systemically healthy Caucasian individuals from Russia aged about 6 to 100 years. Roughly 10 milliliters of peripheral blood were collected from each donor into EDTA-treated Vacutainer tubes. Ficoll-Paque density-gradient centrifugation was used to isolate PBMCs, with at least 7 million obtained per sample. Total RNA, at least 6 micrograms per sample, was extracted from PBMCs with Trizol reagent. The percentages of naive CD45RAhigh/CD27high T cells were determined by flow cytometry on a PBMC aliquot from every donor. Comments on this clonotype: This receptor's antigen is unknown. No clone much larger than this one lies a single base away; base qualities are absent.

The study at large found these results: Compared with the aged group, more naive CD4+ T cells, fewer expanded clones and increased TCR diversity were shown by the long-lived group, suggesting age selection. Observed TCR beta diversity per million T cells fell roughly linearly with age, and a significant reduction was already apparent by age approximately 40. Estimates of total diversity based on one million sequenced T cells were considered lower bounds and underestimates. Donor CMV infection status was unknown, potentially confounding age-related changes in expanded clonotypes. A strong correlation was found between observed TCR beta diversity and the percentage of naive T cells measured by flow cytometry. Since profiling was done on bulk unsorted PBMCs, naive and antigen-experienced compartments could not be conclusively compared.

The TCR was taken from an elderly man in good health. The sample consisted of blood. Recombination joined TRBV6-2 or TRBV6-3 with TRBJ2-3, and TRBD2 matches 8 of the central bases. Here is the DNA: TGTGCCAGCAGCGCCAGCGGGAGAATGGATACGCAGTATTTT. This gives the protein CASSASGRMDTQYF.